This T cell receptor (beta chain) emerged from a study of blood T cell repertoires in COVID-19 (dated by TCRdb to about 2020). Describing the broader study: Collaborator samples came from the United States, Italy and Spain and covered acute and convalescent phases of COVID-19. HLA class I and class II types, where available, came from metadata supplied by the sample provider rather than from assay-based typing. Subjects who had been exposed to COVID-19, were actively infected with it, or had recovered from it provided the deeply sampled blood TCRbeta repertoires that made up the dataset. Samples were obtained from the ongoing ImmuneRACE study (first 160 participants) and from over 1,000 subjects provided by 6 global collaborators. The repertoires were released in a freely available public database meant as a resource for research on the immune response to SARS-CoV-2. Sample metadata almost always included a de-identified subject ID, COVID-19 status, age in years and sex. The material from the prospective study consisted of cDNA or gDNA derived from T cells, B-cell-depleted T cells, or PBMCs. The full study reports these points: The amount of clinical and demographic metadata varied by source and participant and was provided uncurated.

TCRbeta CDR3 regions were amplified from genomic DNA using the immunoSEQ Assay, a bias-controlled multiplex PCR. Turning to the authors' computational methods: Nucleated cell counts per sample were estimated from amplification of reference gene primers within the assay. Sequence reads were collapsed and filtered to measure the absolute abundance of every unique TCRbeta CDR3 rearrangement. Productive Simpson clonality was computed per sample as the square root of Simpson's diversity index over productive rearrangements. TCRdb obtained this table from immuneACCESS and retained in-frame rearrangements with V and J assigned. These tables miss some clones; where compared with another copy, unresolved V genes account for less than half of the shortfall, and the remainder is unexplained. The D gene and trimming were derived from the DNA, and the V and J assignments and clone size from that table. Within this sample are around 310,000 clones, with almost 90% of them counted one time only. Under 1.1% of the sample comes from the top ten.

As for this clone: Its binding antigen is unknown. The record has no base qualities; no much larger clone is one base away.

One collaborating source in Seattle enrolled patients during active infection and followed them longitudinally through the course of disease. The collaborating institutions used their own protocols to collect whole blood in K2EDTA tubes. For TCRbeta analysis, collaborator samples were shipped as frozen whole blood, as isolated PBMCs, or as DNA extracted from either sample type. Sequencing input: peripheral blood. This TCR derives from a woman aged 40 to 55 with COVID-19, enrolled during active disease.

The DNA reads as follows: TGTGCCAGCAGCTCCCCGGGACAGGGGACTTTCTACGAGCAGTACTTC. Translated, this gives CASSSPGQGTFYEQYF. This chain is built from TRBV7-6 and TRBJ2-7, and TRBD1 matches 10 of the central bases. The V end gives up 4 bases and the J end 3 bases, leaving 9 bases in the junction not matched to a gene. Reading the germline V gene gives CDR1 SGHVS and CDR2 FNYEAQ. CDR3 length: 16 amino acids, cysteine to phenylalanine. The retained sequence is limited to the CDR3, 48 bases, with the frame set at the first base.